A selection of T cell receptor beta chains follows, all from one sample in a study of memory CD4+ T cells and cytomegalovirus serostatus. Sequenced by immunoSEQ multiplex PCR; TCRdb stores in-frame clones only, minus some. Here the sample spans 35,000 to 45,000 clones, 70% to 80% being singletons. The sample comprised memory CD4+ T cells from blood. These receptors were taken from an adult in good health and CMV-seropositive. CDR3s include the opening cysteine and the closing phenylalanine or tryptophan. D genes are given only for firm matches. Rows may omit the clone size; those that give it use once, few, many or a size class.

CDR3: CASSVSGANVLTF
DNA: TGTGCCAGCAGCGTCTCTGGGGCCAACGTCCTGACTTTC
D: -
V: TRBV7-2
J: TRBJ2-6
size: -

CDR3: CASNPGTGGGEQFF
DNA: TGTGCCAGCAACCCCGGGACAGGGGGGGGTGAGCAGTTCTTC
D: TRBD1
V: TRBV7-6
J: TRBJ2-1
size: few

CDR3: CSAKTEINGNEQFF
DNA: TGCAGCGCCAAGACAGAGATTAATGGCAATGAGCAGTTCTTC
D: -
V: TRBV29-1
J: TRBJ2-1
size: -

CDR3: CASSSDVLTF
DNA: TGTGCCAGCAGTTCGGACGTCCTTACCTTC
D: -
V: TRBV28
J: TRBJ1-2
size: -

CDR3: CASSLGGRNTGELFF
DNA: TGCGCCAGCAGCTTGGGGGGCAGGAACACCGGGGAGCTGTTTTTT
D: -
V: TRBV5-1
J: TRBJ2-2
size: -

CDR3: CASSSGTSGTLAQYF
DNA: TGTGCCAGCAGCTCCGGGACTAGCGGGACCTTGGCGCAGTACTTC
D: TRBD2
V: TRBV7-2
J: TRBJ2-7
size: -

CDR3: CATSREARQGFYTEAFF
DNA: TGTGCCACCAGCAGAGAGGCCCGACAGGGATTCTACACTGAAGCTTTCTTT
D: TRBD1
V: TRBV15
J: TRBJ1-1
size: -

CDR3: CASSAGLNYGYTF
DNA: TGTGCCAGCAGCGCAGGGCTAAACTATGGCTACACCTTC
D: -
V: TRBV11-1
J: TRBJ1-2
size: once

CDR3: CASLDFKTSTDTQYF
DNA: TGTGCCAGCCTAGACTTCAAAACTAGCACAGATACGCAGTATTTT
D: -
V: TRBV2
J: TRBJ2-3
size: -

CDR3: CASSLAPGLGGDEQFF
DNA: TGCGCCAGCAGCTTGGCTCCGGGACTAGGTGGCGATGAGCAGTTCTTC
D: TRBD2
V: TRBV5-1
J: TRBJ2-1
size: few

CDR3: CASSPDRGPREQYF
DNA: TGTGCCAGCAGCCCTGACAGGGGCCCCAGGGAGCAGTACTTC
D: TRBD1
V: TRBV7-2
J: TRBJ2-7
size: -

CDR3: CASSARFGGAIYGYTF
DNA: TGTGCCAGCAGTGCCCGGTTTGGGGGGGCAATCTATGGCTACACCTTC
D: -
V: TRBV27
J: TRBJ1-2
size: -

CDR3: CATSTGQSSYNEQFF
DNA: TGTGCCACCAGCACAGGACAGAGCTCCTACAATGAGCAGTTCTTC
D: -
V: TRBV15
J: TRBJ2-1
size: -

CDR3: CASSGLAGGTQYF
DNA: TGTGCCAGCAGCGGACTAGCGGGGGGTACGCAGTATTTT
D: TRBD2
V: TRBV7-2
J: TRBJ2-3
size: -

CDR3: CASSLLSPLRGTNEKLFF
DNA: TGTGCCAGCAGTTTGCTAAGCCCCCTTCGAGGAACTAATGAAAAACTGTTTTTT
D: -
V: TRBV28
J: TRBJ1-4
size: once

CDR3: CASSLTRDSRYYGYTF
DNA: TGTGCCAGCAGTCTCACCCGGGACAGCCGATACTATGGCTACACCTTC
D: TRBD1
V: TRBV5-8
J: TRBJ1-2
size: -

CDR3: CASSLSGFGTDTQYF
DNA: TGTGCCAGCAGCCTGTCAGGGTTTGGCACAGATACGCAGTATTTT
D: -
V: TRBV14
J: TRBJ2-3
size: -

CDR3: CASSPGHNNSPLHF
DNA: TGCGCCAGCAGTCCGGGACATAATAATTCACCCCTCCACTTT
D: -
V: TRBV5-1
J: TRBJ1-6
size: -

CDR3: CASSQARTAYYGYTF
DNA: TGCGCCAGCAGCCAAGCCCGGACAGCTTATTATGGCTACACCTTC
D: -
V: TRBV4-1
J: TRBJ1-2
size: few

CDR3: CASSLGRRSNSPLHF
DNA: TGTGCCAGCAGCCTGGGACGGAGGTCGAATTCACCCCTCCACTTT
D: -
V: TRBV7-2
J: TRBJ1-6
size: few

CDR3: CASSLDGAAGNEQFF
DNA: TGCGCCAGCAGCTTAGATGGGGCTGCGGGCAATGAGCAGTTCTTC
D: -
V: TRBV5-1
J: TRBJ2-1
size: -

CDR3: CASSLGSYEQYF
DNA: TGTGCCAGCAGCCTTGGTTCCTACGAGCAGTACTTC
D: -
V: TRBV11-2
J: TRBJ2-7
size: -

CDR3: CASSLNSVGQNTQYF
DNA: TGCGCCAGCAGCTTGAATTCGGTGGGCCAAAATACGCAGTATTTT
D: -
V: TRBV5-1
J: TRBJ2-3
size: -

CDR3: CASSGSFGTGELFF
DNA: TGTGCCAGCAGCGGGTCATTTGGCACCGGGGAGCTGTTTTTT
D: -
V: TRBV9
J: TRBJ2-2
size: -

CDR3: CASSLDRADYGYTF
DNA: TGTGCCAGCAGTTTGGACAGGGCTGACTATGGCTACACCTTC
D: TRBD1
V: TRBV7-2
J: TRBJ1-2
size: -

CDR3: CASRVQGLFYEQYF
DNA: TGTGCCAGCAGGGTTCAGGGACTCTTCTACGAGCAGTACTTC
D: -
V: TRBV2
J: TRBJ2-7
size: -

CDR3: CASSFLGQVSYEQYF
DNA: TGTGCCAGCAGCTTTTTAGGACAGGTGTCCTACGAGCAGTACTTC
D: TRBD1
V: TRBV5-4
J: TRBJ2-7
size: -

CDR3: CASSYLDRAEKLFF
DNA: TGTGCCAGCAGTTACTTGGACAGGGCTGAAAAACTGTTTTTT
D: TRBD1
V: TRBV6-6
J: TRBJ1-4
size: -

CDR3: CASSHTSGGETQYF
DNA: TGTGCCAGCAGTCACACATCAGGGGGGGAGACCCAGTACTTC
D: -
V: TRBV25-1
J: TRBJ2-5
size: -

CDR3: CASSQDTRKLFF
DNA: TGTGCCAGCAGCCAAGATACGAGGAAACTGTTTTTT
D: -
V: TRBV14
J: TRBJ1-4
size: -

CDR3: CASNPGWGSEAFF
DNA: TGTGCCAGTAACCCGGGATGGGGGTCTGAAGCTTTCTTT
D: -
V: TRBV19
J: TRBJ1-1
size: few

CDR3: CASSYTQGANEQFF
DNA: TGTGCCAGCAGTTACACACAGGGGGCGAATGAGCAGTTCTTC
D: TRBD1
V: TRBV6-6
J: TRBJ2-1
size: -

CDR3: CASSLVRNTGELFF
DNA: TGTGCCAGCAGCTTAGTACGGAACACCGGGGAGCTGTTTTTT
D: -
V: TRBV7-6
J: TRBJ2-2
size: -

CDR3: CASSQTTSPAEQYF
DNA: TGCGCCAGCAGCCAAACAACTAGCCCCGCCGAGCAGTACTTC
D: -
V: TRBV4-3
J: TRBJ2-7
size: -

CDR3: CATRLAGANEQFF
DNA: TGTGCCACCCGACTAGCGGGAGCCAATGAGCAGTTCTTC
D: TRBD2
V: TRBV6-6
J: TRBJ2-1
size: -

CDR3: CASGRPPSYEQYF
DNA: TGTGCCAGCGGGAGGCCCCCGTCCTACGAGCAGTACTTC
D: -
V: TRBV6-5
J: TRBJ2-7
size: -

CDR3: CASSVLSSAFF
DNA: TGTGCCAGCAGTGTGCTCAGCTCGGCTTTCTTT
D: -
V: TRBV6-1
J: TRBJ1-1
size: few

CDR3: CASSLSPSSHYEQYF
DNA: TGTGCCAGCAGCTTAAGTCCGAGTAGTCATTACGAGCAGTACTTC
D: -
V: TRBV7-2
J: TRBJ2-7
size: -

CDR3: CATQTGGEDTEAFF
DNA: TGTGCCACCCAAACAGGGGGCGAGGACACTGAAGCTTTCTTT
D: TRBD1
V: TRBV19
J: TRBJ1-1
size: -

CDR3: CASSFLAYETQYF
DNA: TGTGCCAGCAGCTTCCTAGCTTACGAGACCCAGTACTTC
D: -
V: TRBV7-8
J: TRBJ2-5
size: -

CDR3: CASSVGLGNTEAFF
DNA: TGTGCCAGCAGCGTAGGCCTGGGGAACACTGAAGCTTTCTTT
D: -
V: TRBV9
J: TRBJ1-1
size: once

CDR3: CASSIQGHGKSGANVLTF
DNA: TGTGCCAGTAGTATCCAGGGACATGGAAAGTCTGGGGCCAACGTCCTGACTTTC
D: -
V: TRBV19
J: TRBJ2-6
size: -

CDR3: CASSHDRGRMNEQFF
DNA: TGTGCCAGCAGTCATGACAGGGGGCGCATGAATGAGCAGTTCTTC
D: TRBD1
V: TRBV7-2
J: TRBJ2-1
size: -

CDR3: CASSPSRPQGEQFF
DNA: TGTGCCAGCAGTCCAAGCCGTCCCCAGGGTGAGCAGTTCTTC
D: -
V: TRBV7-2
J: TRBJ2-1
size: -

CDR3: CSVFRDSGTEAFF
DNA: TGCAGCGTTTTCCGGGACAGTGGCACTGAAGCTTTCTTT
D: TRBD1
V: TRBV29-1
J: TRBJ1-1
size: -

CDR3: CASSSDRELLYEQYF
DNA: TGTGCCAGCAGTTCCGACAGGGAACTCCTTTACGAGCAGTACTTC
D: TRBD1
V: TRBV28
J: TRBJ2-7
size: -

CDR3: CAWSSVREGHPPYNEQFF
DNA: TGTGCCTGGAGTTCCGTGCGGGAGGGCCACCCCCCCTACAATGAGCAGTTCTTC
D: TRBD2
V: TRBV30
J: TRBJ2-1
size: -

CDR3: CASSHRGGRETQYF
DNA: TGTGCCAGTAGTCACCGGGGGGGCAGAGAGACCCAGTACTTC
D: TRBD2
V: TRBV19
J: TRBJ2-5
size: -

CDR3: CAISDANRDGYTF
DNA: TGTGCCATCAGTGATGCAAACAGGGACGGCTACACCTTC
D: -
V: TRBV10-3
J: TRBJ1-2
size: -

CDR3: CASSKDLGQGDEQFF
DNA: TGTGCCAGCAGTAAGGACTTGGGACAGGGAGATGAGCAGTTCTTC
D: TRBD1
V: TRBV6-5
J: TRBJ2-1
size: -